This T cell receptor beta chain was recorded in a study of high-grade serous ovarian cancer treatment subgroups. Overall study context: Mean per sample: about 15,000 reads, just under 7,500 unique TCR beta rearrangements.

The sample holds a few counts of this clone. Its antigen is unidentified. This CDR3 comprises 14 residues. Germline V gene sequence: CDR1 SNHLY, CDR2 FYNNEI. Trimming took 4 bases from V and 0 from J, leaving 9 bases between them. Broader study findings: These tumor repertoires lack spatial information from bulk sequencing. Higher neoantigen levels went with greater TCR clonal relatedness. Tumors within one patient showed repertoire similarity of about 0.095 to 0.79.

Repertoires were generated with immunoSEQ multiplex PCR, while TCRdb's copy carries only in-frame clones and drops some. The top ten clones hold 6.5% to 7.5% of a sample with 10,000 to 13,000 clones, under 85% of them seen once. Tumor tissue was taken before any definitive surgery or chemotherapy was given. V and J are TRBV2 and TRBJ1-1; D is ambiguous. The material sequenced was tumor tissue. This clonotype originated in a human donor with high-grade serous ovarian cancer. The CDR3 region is CASSVNIMNTEAFF. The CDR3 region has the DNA TGTGCCAGCAGTGTGAACATCATGAACACTGAAGCTTTCTTT.